This TCR beta chain emerged from a study of cytomegalovirus exposure and HLA in healthy donors. Study summary: Earlier findings included roughly 100 million unique TCR beta sequences obtained from about 179 million T cells.

Healthy bone marrow donors made up the cohort. Study-wide points: The authors later linked a missense DCLRE1C variant to TCR beta V- and J-gene trimming.

Primers included in the PCR were 60 Vbeta and 13 Jbeta primers. Clones were sequenced by immunoSEQ multiplex PCR, and TCRdb holds only the in-frame ones, with some missing. The sample yields about 190,000 clones, 74% seen once. A word on this clone: Its antigen remains unidentified.

The source of this sequence is a woman in her 30s in good health and CMV-seropositive. The sample consisted of PBMCs.

The CDR3 spells CASSPTGGWETQYF. CDR3 sequence (DNA): TGCGCCAGCAGCCCCACAGGGGGCTGGGAGACCCAGTACTTC. The rearrangement links TRBV5-1 to TRBJ2-5; 9 positions agree with TRBD1. Trimming cost V 4 bases and J 5 bases; bases outside gene matches: 6. Germline values: CDR1 SGHRS, CDR2 YFSETQ. The CDR3 is 14 amino acids.